This TCR beta chain was observed in a study of response to subunit inactivated influenza vaccine (dated 2018 in TCRdb). Study-wide context: Deep quantitative T cell receptor repertoire profiling was used in the study to track responses to a trivalent subunit inactivated influenza vaccine.

Library method: RT-PCR. Sequencer: Illumina HiSeq 2500. TCRdb ran its own pipeline on the public reads, namely fastp trimming at Q25 and MiXCR clone calling, and kept in-frame beta chains. Rows are unified per CDR3 protein, each entry keeping the most common DNA and genes. The sample profile shows a few hundred thousand distinct CDR3 sequences; around 15% of them were found once. In total, the top ten clones hold roughly 10% of the sample. Here is what the overall study found, with its caveats: The authors proposed that each seasonal influenza vaccination may bring in only a limited number of new T cells.

This clonotype was seen many times. Its antigen is still unknown. No per-base quality is available; no much larger clone lies one base away. Based on the germline V gene, the CDR1 and CDR2 sequences are SGHTA and FQGNSA. Measured from the cysteine to the phenylalanine, the CDR3 is 14 residues long. The DNA shown is the 42-base CDR3, in frame from base 1. V is cut by 5 bases and J by 3 bases, and the space between the germline ends is 14 bases. Sequences were derived from PBMCs from blood, sampled 11 to 12 days after vaccination. The rearranged chain carries TRBV7-2 and TRBJ2-7; possibly the D gene is TRBD1, per 6 matching bases. The receptor was derived from a man aged 45-65 years who received an inactivated influenza vaccine. Donor details come from another sample of the same person, matched by shared clones. The encoded CDR3 is CASSTQTGYYEQYF. The nucleotide sequence reads as follows: TGTGCCAGCAGCACCCAGACAGGCTACTACGAGCAGTACTTC. With the rest looked up from the reference TRBV7-2 and TRBJ2-7 genes rather than sequenced, the full variable domain is GAGVSQSPSNKVTEKGKDVELRCDPISGHTALYWYRQSLGQGLEFLIYFQGNSAPDKSGLPSDRFSAERTGGSVSTLTIQRTQQEDSAVYLCASSTQTGYYEQYFGPGTRLTVT.